Included here is one T cell receptor beta chain sequence, with context. Its antigen is not identified. This sample is part of a study of beta chain features in type 1 diabetes. Overall study results and limits: People with Type 1 diabetes carried modestly yet significantly shorter TCRB CDR3s in all four CD4+ subsets.

cDNA synthesis used the whole RNA isolate, giving expressed TCRB sequences. The method was immunoSEQ multiplex PCR; TCRdb's version includes in-frame clones alone and lacks a portion of them. The table includes approximately 250,000 clones, 11% detected once. The germline CDR1 and CDR2 sequences are LGHNT and FRNRAP. Losses at the gene ends were 9 bases for V and 6 bases for J; bases not matched to a gene: 3. The CDR3 contains 12 residues. The chain carries TRBV12-5 and TRBJ1-4; 8 positions match TRBD1. The specimen sequenced was naive CD4+ T cells from blood. This clonotype was sampled from a man aged 25 to 45 with type 1 diabetes. The CDR3 coding sequence is TGTGCTAGCTTGGACAGGGATGAAAAACTGTTTTTT. It encodes CASLDRDEKLFF.